These 5 T cell receptor beta chains were all obtained from the same sample, sequenced in a study of cytomegalovirus exposure and HLA in healthy donors. PCR amplification relied on 60 Vbeta primers (plus 13 Jbeta primers). The repertoire was sequenced with immunoSEQ multiplex PCR; TCRdb's copy has only in-frame clones and lacks some. Of about 90,000 clones in the sample, more than 55% were seen once. Sequencing used PBMCs. The receptors originated from a woman younger than 45 in good health and CMV-seropositive.

The chain carries TRBV7-3 and TRBJ1-6; D is unresolved. Germline-derived CDR1 and CDR2 are SGHTA and FQGTGA. The germline V and J ends were trimmed by 2 bases and 8 bases, with 7 bases remaining between them. This CDR3 is 13 amino acids long. The CDR3 region has the DNA TGTGCCAGCAGCTTATTTGGAGATTCACCCCTCCACTTT. This gives the protein CASSLFGDSPLHF.

The CDR3 is CATSREGGLYEQYF. CDR3 nucleotides: TGTGCCACCAGCAGAGAAGGGGGTCTCTACGAGCAGTACTTC. V usage is TRBV15 and J usage is TRBJ2-7; a weak D match, TRBD1 (6 bases). The ends were cut back, 0 bases at V and 3 bases at J, with 9 bases in the middle. This CDR3 region has 14 residues. From germline, CDR1 is LNHNV and CDR2 YYDKDF (reference sequence).

This clone occurred a few times. V usage is TRBV5-1 and J usage is TRBJ2-7, with D possibly matching TRBD2 (5 bases). The CDR3 has 13 amino acids. With 3 bases removed from V and 6 bases from J, the gap between germline ends came to 13 bases. CDR1 and CDR2 (germline): SGHRS, YFSETQ. The CDR3 DNA follows: TGCGCCAGCAGCTGGGTGTTGGCGGGCGAGCAGTACTTC. This sequence encodes CASSWVLAGEQYF. Filled out from reference TRBV5-1 and TRBJ2-7, the complete variable domain reads KAGVTQTPRYLIKTRGQQVTLSCSPISGHRSVSWYQQTPGQGLQFLFEYFSETQRNKGNFPGRFSGRQFSNSRSEMNVSTLELGDSALYLCASSWVLAGEQYFGPGTRLTVT.

The rearrangement links TRBV7-9 to TRBJ2-1; possible D gene TRBD2, 5 bases. Germline loops: CDR1 SEHNR, CDR2 FQNEAQ (reference sequence). Trimming removed 5 bases from V and 10 bases from J, with 15 bases in between. CDR3 length equals 13 residues. CDR3 DNA sequence: TGTGCCAGCAGCCCGGGGATAGAAGGGGAGCAGTTCTTC. Protein product: CASSPGIEGEQFF. Filled out from reference TRBV7-9 and TRBJ2-1, the complete variable domain reads DTGVSQNPRHKITKRGQNVTFRCDPISEHNRLYWYRQTLGQGPEFLTYFQNEAQLEKSRLLSDRFSAERPKGSFSTLEIQRTEQGDSAMYLCASSPGIEGEQFFGPGTRLTVL.

J is TRBJ1-6 and V is TRBV19; 7 bases agree with TRBD1. Germline V lookup: CDR1 LNHDA, CDR2 SQIVND (reference sequence). With V trimmed by 7 bases and J by 11 bases, 14 bases remained unmatched. This CDR3 is 15 amino acids long. CDR3 bases: TGTGCCAGTAAGGACGACAGCGCACAGGGGACACCCCTCCACTTT. Translation gives CASKDDSAQGTPLHF.